This T cell receptor beta chain comes out of a study of T cell responses to AZD1222 COVID-19 vaccine. Notes on the study in general: Just five or six AZD1222 recipients were seropositive at baseline. Spike-specific TCR breadth and depth were elevated following two AZD1222 doses. Clonal diversity may have been underestimated, and the donors were mostly white British, with more females than males.

As to this clone: Its antigen is not identified.

Germline V lookup: CDR1 ENHRY, CDR2 SYGVKD. The CDR3 has 16 amino acids. The V end lost 4 bases, the J end lost 5 bases, and 20 bases lay between the germline ends. Assay used: immunoSEQ multiplex PCR; TCRdb lists only in-frame clones, some missing. The sample includes some 99,000 clones, roughly nine tenths of them seen just once. The source is an adult in good health. Sequences were derived from peripheral blood, sampled on day 0 of AZD1222 vaccination. The rearrangement uses TRBV10-3 and TRBJ1-2, with D tentatively TRBD1 (5 bases). As DNA, the CDR3 is TGTGCCATCAGTGGGATCAGGGAGTCGGAAGGGTATGGCTACACCTTC. Its protein is CAISGIRESEGYGYTF.